What follows is one T cell receptor (beta chain) and its context. Its antigen is unidentified. The gene names here belong to mouse. TCRdb's copy holds only in-frame clones and misses some; the assay was immunoSEQ multiplex PCR. The sample carries roughly 8,200 clones, under 55% recorded once. This entry belongs to a study of tissue T cells after allogeneic stem cell transplantation. The study's findings and limits: Blood and spleen captured only part of the tissue TCR repertoire. Anatomically similar tissues had similar TCR repertoires within each patient.

Time point defined: mouse harvest day 7 after allogeneic transplant. Mouse grafts combined 10^7 T-cell-depleted bone marrow cells with 10^6 splenic CD5+ T cells. This mouse GVHD model was MHC-mismatched B6 to BALB/c, profiled day 7 or 14. Sequenced input: skin. The clonotype was recovered from a female BALB/c mouse given C57BL/6 T cells with graft-versus-host disease after an allogeneic hematopoietic cell transplant.

The CDR3 is CASSLQGRVFF. CDR3 DNA, as far as it was read: TGTGCCAGCAGCCTCCAGGGGCGAGTCTTC. This chain joins TRBV3 and TRBJ1-1, with a possible D match to TRBD1 (6 bases). Read data end 1 residue before the CDR3 end; the end is taken from the germline J gene. Germline-derived CDR1 and CDR2 are SNHLY and FYNGKV (reference sequence). V was shortened by 5 bases and J by 10 bases, with 11 bases between the two germline ends. This CDR3 is built from 11 residues.